A single sample is the source of the 19 T cell receptor beta chains below, sequenced in a study of identical twins. TCRdb re-analysed the 5' RACE reads in MiXCR, keeping a single row per CDR3 protein. The profile shows more than 200,000 distinct CDR3 sequences, roughly 9.4% of them singletons. Sequenced material: memory (CD45RO+) T cells sorted from blood. The receptors originated from a woman between 18 and 29 years old in good health.

This clonotype was detected only a few times. The chain combines TRBV7-2 with TRBJ2-5; TRBD2 might be the D (5 bases). Per the germline V gene, CDR1 is SGHTA and CDR2 is FQGNSA. The CDR3 runs to 15 residues. V gave up 5 bases and J gave up 5 bases, with 18 bases separating them. CDR3 sequence: CASSPQLGLRETQYF. The CDR3 nucleotides are TGTGCCAGCAGCCCTCAACTAGGGTTGAGGGAGACCCAGTACTTC.

This rearrangement joins TRBV12-3 or TRBV12-4 to TRBJ2-5; D is possibly TRBD1 or TRBD2 (6 bases each). The CDR3 is made up of 15 amino acids. V lost 2 bases to trimming and J lost 4 bases, with 14 bases between them. The CDR3 DNA is TGTGCCAGCAGTTTAAGTAAGGGGGGCGGAGAGACCCAGTACTTC. Protein sequence: CASSLSKGGGETQYF.

The chain uses TRBV3-1 and TRBJ2-2; D remains ambiguous. The CDR3 is 12 residues long. CDR1 is LGHDT, CDR2 YNNKEL, per germline (reference sequence). V was pared by 8 bases and J by 2 bases, with 6 bases between. The CDR3 here is CASCLNTGELFF. The CDR3 region has the DNA TGTGCCAGCTGTCTAAACACCGGGGAGCTGTTTTTT.

This clonotype came up a few times. V usage is TRBV10-2 and J usage is TRBJ2-1, with 15 bases that match TRBD2. CDR1 and CDR2 from the germline V gene are WSHSY and SAAADI. The CDR3 is made up of 16 amino acids. J was trimmed by 7 bases and V by 2 bases; bases with no gene match: 3. The DNA for the CDR3 is TGCGCCAGCAGTGAGGGGACTAGCGGGGGGAGTAATGAGCAGTTCTTC. Translated, it gives CASSEGTSGGSNEQFF.

J is TRBJ2-5 and V is TRBV20-1; D is unresolved. V lost 4 bases, J lost 1 base, and 16 bases lay in between. The V gene's germline CDR1 is DFQATT and CDR2 SNEGSKA (reference sequence). CDR3 length: 15 residues. As DNA, the CDR3 is TGCAGTGCTACCCCAGTTAACAATGCCCAAGAGACCCAGTACTTC. It yields the protein CSATPVNNAQETQYF.

The rearrangement joins TRBV5-6 to TRBJ2-6; D is undetermined. Germline CDR1 and CDR2: SGHDT and YYEEEE. The V gene lost 0 bases and the J gene lost 13 bases, with 11 bases spanning the gap. This CDR3 region has 13 residues. In DNA form, the CDR3 reads TGTGCCAGCAGCTTGGCGGCGGTGCGGGTCCTGACTTTC. Translation gives CASSLAAVRVLTF.

This clonotype was picked up many times. The V and J genes are TRBV12-3 or TRBV12-4 and TRBJ1-1, with TRBD1 matching 8 bases. The V gene end was trimmed by 5 bases and the J gene end by 8 bases; junction bases not matched to a gene: 7. CDR3 length equals 13 residues. The CDR3 DNA sequence: TGTGCCAGCAGTCTCTTACAGGGGGGGGAAGCTTTCTTT. This sequence encodes CASSLLQGGEAFF.

This chain joins TRBV7-6 and TRBJ2-7; D remains ambiguous. This CDR3 comprises 13 residues. Deletions cut 2 bases from V and 6 bases from J, with 11 bases between. Germline CDR1 is SGHVS and CDR2 is FNYEAQ. This CDR3 is CASSLSSGGEQYF. The CDR3 DNA is TGTGCCAGCAGCTTATCCTCGGGCGGCGAGCAGTACTTC.

This clonotype has ten or more counts. The chain carries TRBV7-6 and TRBJ1-2; weak D call: TRBD1 (5 bases). V shed 5 bases and J shed 1 base, with 11 bases lying between them. The CDR3 is 14 amino acids. Germline V gene sequence: CDR1 SGHVS, CDR2 FNYEAQ. In DNA form, the CDR3 reads TGTGCCAGCAGCGGATTGGGGGGTAACTATGGCTACACCTTC. Translating gives CASSGLGGNYGYTF.

The chain joins TRBV7-9 to TRBJ2-1, with 7 bases aligning to TRBD2. V shed 4 bases and J 4 bases; nucleotides not matched to a gene: 13. This CDR3 has 17 amino acids. Germline V gene data show CDR1 as SEHNR and CDR2 as FQNEAQ (reference sequence). The CDR3 is CASSSPSPERGYNEQFF. The CDR3 nucleotides are TGTGCCAGCAGCTCTCCCTCCCCGGAGCGGGGTTACAATGAGCAGTTCTTC.

The chain uses TRBV5-1 and TRBJ2-6; D perhaps matches TRBD1 (6 bases). The V and J ends lost 0 bases and 0 bases respectively, with 7 bases between them. Germline values: CDR1 SGHRS, CDR2 YFSETQ. This CDR3 comprises 16 residues. The CDR3 DNA reads as TGCGCCAGCAGCTTGGGGACAGCCTCTGGGGCCAACGTCCTGACTTTC. Translating gives CASSLGTASGANVLTF.

The rearrangement links TRBV9 to TRBJ2-7; D ambiguous. The CDR3 covers 13 residues. CDR1 is SGDLS and CDR2 is YYNGEE in the germline V gene. Between the trimmed V and J ends, which lost 0 bases and 8 bases, there was a span of 12 bases. The CDR3 is CASSVGGPTKQYF. The CDR3 nucleotides read TGTGCCAGCAGCGTAGGCGGACCTACGAAGCAGTACTTC.

In its sample, this clonotype was seen many times. The V and J genes are TRBV30 and TRBJ2-2; unclear D gene. Trimming took off 4 bases at V and 6 bases at J, with 9 bases between the two ends. This CDR3 contains 12 residues. Germline-derived CDR1 and CDR2 are GTSNPN and SVGIG (reference sequence). The CDR3 loop reads CAWNLLSGELFF. CDR3 coding DNA: TGTGCCTGGAACCTTCTTTCCGGGGAGCTGTTTTTT. The variable domain in full, completed from reference TRBV30 and TRBJ2-2, reads SQTIHQWPATLVQPVGSPLSLECTVEGTSNPNLYWYRQAAGRGLQLLFYSVGIGQISSEVPQNLSASRPQDRQFILSSKKLLLSDSGFYLCAWNLLSGELFFGEGSRLTVL.

The V call is TRBV2, the J call TRBJ2-1; 16 bases line up with TRBD2. Germline CDR1 reads SNHLY; CDR2 reads FYNNEI. This CDR3 region has 18 residues. The CDR3 reads CTFSRTGGLAGGPGEQFF. CDR3 coding DNA: TGTACCTTCAGCAGGACCGGGGGACTAGCGGGAGGGCCGGGTGAGCAGTTCTTC.

This clonotype appeared a few times. The chain joins TRBV20-1 to TRBJ2-7, with D possibly called TRBD1 or TRBD2 (5 bases each). The V end lost 3 bases, the J end lost 1 base, and 16 bases lay between the germline ends. Germline CDR1 is DFQATT and CDR2 is SNEGSKA (reference sequence). The length of the CDR3 is 15 residues. The CDR3 nucleotides are TGCAGTGCTAGTGTCGGGACGAGTCCTTCCTACGAGCAGTACTTC. Translating gives CSASVGTSPSYEQYF.

CDR3 sequence reads: CASSRRRQGLGYTF. The DNA of the CDR3 is TGTGCCAGCAGCCGCCGAAGACAGGGGCTTGGCTACACCTTC. The chain recombines TRBV27 with TRBJ1-2; the match to TRBD1 covers 8 bases. Trimming removed 6 bases from V and 7 bases from J; junction bases left unmatched: 10. CDR3 size: 14 residues. The germline CDR1 and CDR2 sequences are MNHEY and SMNVEV (reference sequence).

In its sample, this clonotype was seen a few times. The CDR3 reads CSVAGQSEQYF. The CDR3 coding sequence is TGCAGCGTAGCGGGACAGAGTGAGCAGTACTTC. The rearrangement joins TRBV29-1 to TRBJ2-7, with D possibly being TRBD1 or TRBD2 (7 bases each). Germline CDR1 SQVTM, CDR2 ANQGSEA. V lost 6 bases and J lost 7, with 13 bases in between. The CDR3 covers 11 residues.

The chain recombines TRBV4-1 with TRBJ1-6; D is possibly TRBD1 (5 bases). The CDR3 is 14 amino acids. Germline-derived CDR1 and CDR2 are MGHRA and YSYEKL. Trimming pared 0 bases from V and 10 bases from J, leaving 10 bases between. Here the CDR3 reads CASSQEGGISPLHF. The CDR3 nucleotides read TGCGCCAGCAGCCAAGAGGGGGGTATCTCACCCCTCCACTTT.

This clonotype was seen more than once but under ten times. This sequence joins TRBV5-1 and TRBJ2-6, with TRBD1 matching over 7 bases. CDR1 and CDR2 (germline): SGHRS, YFSETQ. V lost 7 bases to trimming and J lost 0 bases; unmatched junction nucleotides: 7. The CDR3 runs to 16 residues. The CDR3 protein is CASSEQGPSGANVLTF. CDR3 coding DNA: TGCGCCAGCTCGGAACAGGGGCCCTCTGGGGCCAACGTCCTGACTTTC.